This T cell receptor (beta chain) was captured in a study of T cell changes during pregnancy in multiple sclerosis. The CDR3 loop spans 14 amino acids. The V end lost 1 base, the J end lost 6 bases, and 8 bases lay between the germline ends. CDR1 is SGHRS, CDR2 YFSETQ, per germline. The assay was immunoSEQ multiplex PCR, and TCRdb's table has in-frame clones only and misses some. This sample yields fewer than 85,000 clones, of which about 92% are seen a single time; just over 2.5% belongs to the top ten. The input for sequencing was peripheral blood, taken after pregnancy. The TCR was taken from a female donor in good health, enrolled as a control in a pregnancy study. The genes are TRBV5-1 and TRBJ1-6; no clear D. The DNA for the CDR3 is TGCGCCAGCAGCTTGTATCGTTCTAATTCACCCCTCCACTTT. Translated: CASSLYRSNSPLHF. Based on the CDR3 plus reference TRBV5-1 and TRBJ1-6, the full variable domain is KAGVTQTPRYLIKTRGQQVTLSCSPISGHRSVSWYQQTPGQGLQFLFEYFSETQRNKGNFPGRFSGRQFSNSRSEMNVSTLELGDSALYLCASSLYRSNSPLHFGNGTRLTVT.